This T cell receptor (beta chain) was sequenced in a study of T cell changes during pregnancy in multiple sclerosis. The protocol was immunoSEQ multiplex PCR, while the TCRdb copy is restricted to in-frame clones and leaves out a portion. The data hold roughly 100,000 clones, with almost 95% observed a single time. Trimming took 7 bases from V and 1 from J, leaving 17 bases between them. The CDR3 contains 16 residues. CDR1 and CDR2 from the germline V gene are SNHLY and FYNNEI. The source material was peripheral blood, sampled after pregnancy. This chain joins TRBV2 and TRBJ1-5; tentative D call: TRBD1 (6 bases). This TCR was recovered from a female donor with multiple sclerosis, enrolled in a pregnancy study. CDR3 in amino acids: CASKGRAGGSNQPQHF. CDR3 nucleotide sequence: TGTGCCAGCAAGGGAAGAGCGGGGGGCAGCAATCAGCCCCAGCATTTT.